This is a list of T cell receptor beta chains from one sample in a study of quantifying T cell responses using KT2 cells. TCRdb re-analysed the UMI-ligation and nested PCR reads in MiXCR, keeping a single row per CDR3 protein. In the table there are 30,000 or so distinct CDR3 sequences, approximately 7% of which are singletons. The sequencing input was PBMCs spiked with cells of the T cell clone KT2. Receptors originate from a human donor. The conserved cysteine and the conserved F or W are not part of the CDR3 here.

TRBV7-8	ASSLRGLNTEAF
TRBV15	ATSREFAGYNEQF
TRBV3-1	ASSQTGSYGYT
TRBV28	ASSFFGGHGSGNTIY
TRBV5-1	ASSLSGRASTDTQY
TRBV3-1	ASSQGTSQKGVAKNIQY
TRBV6-5	ASSQTGLAGGETQY
TRBV29-1	SYLPGQLNTEAF
TRBV14	ASSQGGNSPLH
TRBV6-2/TRBV6-3	ASSLPGYPSSYNSPLH
TRBV20-1	SARTGRAEAF
TRBV20-1	SARDVGGALETQY
TRBV20-1	SAPGQGIPDTQY
TRBV3-1	ASSHGRGPKTPQH
TRBV24-1	ATSDVAGDLGETQY
TRBV19	ASSMDLAGGNNEQF
TRBV4-1	ASSQAGFDSNQPQH
TRBV12-3/TRBV12-4	AITGGKGADTQY
TRBV19	ASSPEFGAGVGVTDTQY
TRBV5-4	ASSLQISNYGYT
TRBV18	ASSPPSSYEQY
TRBV12-3/TRBV12-4	ASSSSGLSDTQY
TRBV10-3	AISESSGSGGPFGELF
TRBV9	ASSVVPGTEAF
TRBV9	ASSATGLREQY
TRBV30	AWSVGGADTQY
TRBV29-1	SVVAGSGNTIY
TRBV7-2	ASSLGNRGYEQY
TRBV27	ASSQRGGIVYEQY
TRBV7-9	ASSSDPQNYGYT
TRBV7-2	ASSLQGLNTGELF
TRBV7-6	ASSTPWTGTLMDTQY
TRBV6-5	ASSRGQLNQPQH
TRBV7-6	ASSQQGTEAF
TRBV12-3/TRBV12-4	ASNRQGVRADTQY
TRBV28	ASRVWLAGSYEQY
TRBV12-5	ASGLVGRGNAEAF
TRBV7-2	ASSHGTGKYNEQF
TRBV5-1	ASSRAASGDYEQY
TRBV6-2/TRBV6-3	ASSYTGRGGTEAF
TRBV11-2	ASSLDRRNEKLF